The source of this T cell receptor beta chain is a study of T cell repertoires in cytomegalovirus infection. This clonotype was seen ten or more times. What it recognizes is unknown. A single record per CDR3 protein comes from TCRdb applying MiXCR to the reads. The sample has 650,000 to 900,000 distinct CDR3 sequences, 30% to 35% seen once; the top ten hold around 11%. With 5 bases clipped from V and 4 bases from J, the junction kept 18 bases outside the gene matches. The CDR3 totals 18 residues. The input for sequencing was cultured CD8+ T cells from PBMCs, taken from culture after CMV antigen stimulation. The chain recombines TRBV12-3 or TRBV12-4 with TRBJ2-7; TRBD1 matches 9 bases. The source of this sequence is a human donor in good health (CMV status not recorded). Some clones in this sample may be carry-over from other donors' samples. CDR3: CASSASGTGYSTRYEQYF. In DNA form, the CDR3 reads TGTGCCAGCAGTGCATCCGGGACAGGGTATAGCACGAGGTACGAGCAGTACTTC.